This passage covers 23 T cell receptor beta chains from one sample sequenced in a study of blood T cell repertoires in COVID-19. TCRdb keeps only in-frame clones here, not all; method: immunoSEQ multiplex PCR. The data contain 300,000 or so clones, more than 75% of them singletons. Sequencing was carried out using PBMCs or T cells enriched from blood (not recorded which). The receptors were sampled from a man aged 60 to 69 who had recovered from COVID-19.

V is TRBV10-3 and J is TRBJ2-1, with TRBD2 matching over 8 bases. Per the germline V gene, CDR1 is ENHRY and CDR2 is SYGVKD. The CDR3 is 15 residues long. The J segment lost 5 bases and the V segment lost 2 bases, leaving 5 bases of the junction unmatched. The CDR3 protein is CAISEVSGTNNEQFF. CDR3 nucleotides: TGTGCCATCAGTGAGGTTAGCGGGACAAACAATGAGCAGTTCTTC.

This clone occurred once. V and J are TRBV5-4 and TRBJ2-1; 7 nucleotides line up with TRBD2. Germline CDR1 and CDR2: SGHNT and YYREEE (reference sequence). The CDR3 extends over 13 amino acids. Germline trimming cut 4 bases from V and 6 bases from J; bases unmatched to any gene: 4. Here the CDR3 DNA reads TGTGCCAGCAGCCGCAGCGGGGCCAATGAGCAGTTCTTC. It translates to CASSRSGANEQFF.

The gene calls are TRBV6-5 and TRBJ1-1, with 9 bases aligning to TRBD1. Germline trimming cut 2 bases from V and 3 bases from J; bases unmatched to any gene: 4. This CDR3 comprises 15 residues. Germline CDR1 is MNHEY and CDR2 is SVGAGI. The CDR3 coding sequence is TGTGCCAGCAGTTACGACAGGGGGTCGTACACTGAAGCTTTCTTT. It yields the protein CASSYDRGSYTEAFF.

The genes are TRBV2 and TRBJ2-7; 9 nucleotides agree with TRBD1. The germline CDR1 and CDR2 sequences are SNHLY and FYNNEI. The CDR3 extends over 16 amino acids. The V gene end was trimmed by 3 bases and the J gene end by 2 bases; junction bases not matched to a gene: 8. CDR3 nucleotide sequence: TGTGCCAGCAGTGATTACGGTACAGGGGGCACCTACGAGCAGTACTTC. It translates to CASSDYGTGGTYEQYF.

This CDR3 reads CASSYSRRTADTQYF. The CDR3 DNA reads TGTGCCAGCAGTTACTCGAGGCGAACCGCAGATACGCAGTATTTT. V gene TRBV6-5 combines with J gene TRBJ2-3; D uncertain. The CDR3 runs 15 residues. V lost 0 bases and J lost 4, with 11 bases in between. CDR1 is MNHEY, CDR2 SVGAGI, per germline.

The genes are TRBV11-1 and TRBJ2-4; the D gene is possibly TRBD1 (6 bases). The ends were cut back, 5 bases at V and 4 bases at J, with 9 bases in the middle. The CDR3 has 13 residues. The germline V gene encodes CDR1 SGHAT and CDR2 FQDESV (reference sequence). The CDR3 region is CASSGRGKNIQYF. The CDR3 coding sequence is TGTGCCAGCAGCGGAAGGGGGAAAAACATTCAGTACTTC.

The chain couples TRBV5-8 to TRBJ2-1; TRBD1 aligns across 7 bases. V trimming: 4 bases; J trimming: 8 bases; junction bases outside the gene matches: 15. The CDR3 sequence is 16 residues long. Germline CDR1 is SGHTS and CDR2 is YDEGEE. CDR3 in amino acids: CASSPGGRGRTHEQFF. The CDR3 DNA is TGTGCCAGCAGCCCAGGGGGTCGGGGTAGAACCCATGAGCAGTTCTTC.

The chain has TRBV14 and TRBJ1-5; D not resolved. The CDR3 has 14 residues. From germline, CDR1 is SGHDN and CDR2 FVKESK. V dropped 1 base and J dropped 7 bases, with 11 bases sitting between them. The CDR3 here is CASSQVRVRQPQHF. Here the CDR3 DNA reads TGTGCCAGCAGCCAAGTGAGGGTTCGACAGCCCCAGCATTTT.

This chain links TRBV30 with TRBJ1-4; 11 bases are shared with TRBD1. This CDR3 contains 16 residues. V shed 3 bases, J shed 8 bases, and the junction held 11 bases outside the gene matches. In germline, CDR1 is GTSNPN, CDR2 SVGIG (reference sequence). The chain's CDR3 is CAWSSGQGALQEKLFF. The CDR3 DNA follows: TGTGCCTGGAGCTCCGGACAGGGGGCATTGCAAGAAAAACTGTTTTTT.

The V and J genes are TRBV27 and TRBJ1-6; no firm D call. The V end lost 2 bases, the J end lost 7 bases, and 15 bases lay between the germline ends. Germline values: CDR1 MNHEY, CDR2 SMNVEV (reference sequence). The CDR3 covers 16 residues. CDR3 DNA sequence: TGTGCCAGCAGTTTACGTTTCCAGCGTCCAAATTCACCCCTCCACTTT. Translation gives CASSLRFQRPNSPLHF.

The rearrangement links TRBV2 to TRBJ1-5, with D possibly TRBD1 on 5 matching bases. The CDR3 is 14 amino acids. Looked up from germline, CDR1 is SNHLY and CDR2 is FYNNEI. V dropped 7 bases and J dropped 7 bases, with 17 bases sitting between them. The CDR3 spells CASTGGGLEQPQHF. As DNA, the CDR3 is TGTGCCAGCACCGGGGGGGGGTTGGAACAGCCCCAGCATTTT.

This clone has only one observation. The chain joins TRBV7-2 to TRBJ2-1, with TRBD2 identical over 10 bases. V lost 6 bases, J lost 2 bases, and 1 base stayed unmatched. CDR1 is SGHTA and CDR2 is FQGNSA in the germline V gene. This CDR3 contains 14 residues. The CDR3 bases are TGTGCCAGCAGTAGCGGGGGGCCCTACAATGAGCAGTTCTTC. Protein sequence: CASSSGGPYNEQFF.

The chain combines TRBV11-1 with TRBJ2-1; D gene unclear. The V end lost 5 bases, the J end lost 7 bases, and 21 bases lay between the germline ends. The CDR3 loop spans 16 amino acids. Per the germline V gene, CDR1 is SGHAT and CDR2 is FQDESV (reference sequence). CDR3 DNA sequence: TGTGCCAGCAGCCACCCCCCCGCGGTAGAATGGAATGAGCAGTTCTTC. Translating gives CASSHPPAVEWNEQFF.

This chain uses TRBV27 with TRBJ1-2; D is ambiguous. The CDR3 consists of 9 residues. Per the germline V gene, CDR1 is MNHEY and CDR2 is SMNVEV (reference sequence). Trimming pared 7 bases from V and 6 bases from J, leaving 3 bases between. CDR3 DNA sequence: TGTGCCAGCACTCATGGCTACACCTTC. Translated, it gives CASTHGYTF.

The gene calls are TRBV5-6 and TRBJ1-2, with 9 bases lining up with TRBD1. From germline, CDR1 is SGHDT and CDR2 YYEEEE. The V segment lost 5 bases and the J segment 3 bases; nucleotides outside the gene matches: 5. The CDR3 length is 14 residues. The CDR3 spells CASSYTGGDYGYTF. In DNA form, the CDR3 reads TGTGCCAGCAGTTATACAGGGGGCGACTATGGCTACACCTTC. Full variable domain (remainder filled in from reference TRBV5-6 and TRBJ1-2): DAGVTQSPTHLIKTRGQQVTLRCSPKSGHDTVSWYQQALGQGPQFIFQYYEEEERQRGNFPDRFSGHQFPNYSSELNVNALLLGDSALYLCASSYTGGDYGYTFGSGTRLTVV.

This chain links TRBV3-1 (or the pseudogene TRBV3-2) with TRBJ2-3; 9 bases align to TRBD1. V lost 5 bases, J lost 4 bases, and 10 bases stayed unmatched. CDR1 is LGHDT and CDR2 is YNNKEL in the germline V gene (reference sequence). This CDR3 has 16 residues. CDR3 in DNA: TGTGCCAGCAGCTCTACAGGTGGGACAGGGTCAGATACGCAGTATTTT. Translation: CASSSTGGTGSDTQYF.

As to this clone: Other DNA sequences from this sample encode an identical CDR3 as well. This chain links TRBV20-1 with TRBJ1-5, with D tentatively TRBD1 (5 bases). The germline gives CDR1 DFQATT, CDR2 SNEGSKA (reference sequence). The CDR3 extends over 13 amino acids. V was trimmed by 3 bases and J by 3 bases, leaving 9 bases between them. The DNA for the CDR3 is TGCAGTGCTAGTGCGGGGGTCAATCAGCCCCAGCATTTT. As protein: CSASAGVNQPQHF.

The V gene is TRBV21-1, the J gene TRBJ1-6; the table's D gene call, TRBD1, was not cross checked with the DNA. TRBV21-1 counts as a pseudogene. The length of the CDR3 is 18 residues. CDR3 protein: CASSKGQGQSSYNSPLHF. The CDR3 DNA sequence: TGTGCCAGCAGCAAGGGTCAGGGACAGAGCTCCTATAATTCACCCCTCCACTTT.

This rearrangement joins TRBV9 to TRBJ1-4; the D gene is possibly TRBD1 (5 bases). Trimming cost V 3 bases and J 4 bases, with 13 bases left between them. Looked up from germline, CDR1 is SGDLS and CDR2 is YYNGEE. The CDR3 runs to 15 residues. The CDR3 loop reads CASSGTRGYNEKLFF. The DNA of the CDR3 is TGTGCCAGCAGCGGGACAAGGGGTTATAATGAAAAACTGTTTTTT.

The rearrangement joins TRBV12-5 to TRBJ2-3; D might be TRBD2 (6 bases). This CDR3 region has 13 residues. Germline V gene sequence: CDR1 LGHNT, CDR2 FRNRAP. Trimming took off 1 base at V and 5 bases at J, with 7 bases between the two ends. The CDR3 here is CASGLEGGDTQYF. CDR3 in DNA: TGTGCTAGTGGTTTGGAGGGAGGAGATACGCAGTATTTT.

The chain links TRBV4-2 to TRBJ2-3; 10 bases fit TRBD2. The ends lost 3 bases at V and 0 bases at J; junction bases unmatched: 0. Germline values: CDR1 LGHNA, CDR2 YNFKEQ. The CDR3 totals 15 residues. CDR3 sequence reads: CASSQTSGSTDTQYF. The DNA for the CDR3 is TGTGCCAGCAGCCAGACTAGCGGGAGCACAGATACGCAGTATTTT.

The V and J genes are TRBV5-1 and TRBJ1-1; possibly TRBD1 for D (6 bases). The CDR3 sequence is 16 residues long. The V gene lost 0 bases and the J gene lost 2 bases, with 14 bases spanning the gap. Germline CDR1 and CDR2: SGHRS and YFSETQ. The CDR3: CASSLVAGAGNTEAFF. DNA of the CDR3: TGCGCCAGCAGCTTGGTGGCGGGGGCGGGAAACACTGAAGCTTTCTTT.

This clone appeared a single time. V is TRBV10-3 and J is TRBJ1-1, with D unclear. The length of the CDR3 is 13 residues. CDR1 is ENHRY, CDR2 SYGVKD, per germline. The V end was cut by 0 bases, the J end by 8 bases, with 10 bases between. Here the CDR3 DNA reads TGTGCCATCAGTGAGTCGGGCAGGTCAGAAGCTTTCTTT. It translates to CAISESGRSEAFF.